A selection of T cell receptor beta chains follows, all from one sample in a study of T cells expressing NK-cell markers. From the 5' RACE reads, TCRdb lists one entry per CDR3 protein and no DNA. The sample data list 250,000 or so distinct CDR3 sequences. Material for sequencing was blood T cells: a sorted CD56 or NKG2C T cell subset, CD4+ or CD8+ T cells, or bulk PBMC T cells (not recorded which). These receptors all stem from a woman between 18 and 69 years old in good health. CDR3s include the opening cysteine and the closing phenylalanine or tryptophan. Fields, in order: V gene, J gene, CDR3 length, CDR3 protein.

TRBV12-3/TRBV12-4,TRBJ2-3,14,CASYPGQREGAQYF
TRBV15,TRBJ2-7,16,CATSRGLADPSYEQYF
TRBV6-1,TRBJ2-7,14,CASSPSGSPNEQYF
TRBV7-7,TRBJ1-1,16,CASSLPTAGVWTEAFF
TRBV29-1,TRBJ2-3,14,CSVDPREVPDTQYF
TRBV6-2/TRBV6-3,TRBJ2-2,13,CAARTSGTGELFF
TRBV18,TRBJ1-1,15,CASSPVGTGSTEAFF
TRBV7-2,TRBJ1-1,16,CASSSQITRGASEAFF
TRBV5-1,TRBJ2-5,14,CASSGGDRGETQYF
TRBV12-3/TRBV12-4,TRBJ2-5,17,CASSLVNKGRTKETQYF
TRBV4-3,TRBJ2-3,13,CASSPQKADTQYF
TRBV14,TRBJ1-1,14,CASSGTGRSTEAFF
TRBV21-1,TRBJ2-7,17,CASSKGQGAAQNYEQYF
TRBV7-2,TRBJ1-2,13,CASSLQGMGGYTF
TRBV24-1,TRBJ2-1,17,CATSDSVGGRAYNEQFF
TRBV7-2,TRBJ2-5,16,CASSLVSSGGKETQYF
TRBV30,TRBJ1-1,14,CAWSVGGGNTEAFF
TRBV19,TRBJ1-5,15,CARFDRGPPNQPQHF